One and the same sample provided the 27 T cell receptor beta chains below, sequenced in a study of graft-versus-host responses after intestinal transplantation. Measured with immunoSEQ multiplex PCR; TCRdb has only the in-frame clones, and not every one. The data show roughly 99,000 clones, with roughly 87% seen just once and approximately 0.76% held by the top ten. Antigen specificity for these receptors is unknown. The source material was unstimulated CD4+ T cells sorted from spleen or lymph node cells, sampled before transplant. The receptors derive from a human donor who was the organ donor for an intestinal transplant.

The J gene is TRBJ2-7, the V gene TRBV5-1, with 7 bases identical to TRBD2. Trimming took 4 bases from V and 4 from J; bases not matched to a gene: 20. Germline CDR1 SGHRS, CDR2 YFSETQ. The CDR3 runs to 18 residues. In DNA, the CDR3 is TGCGCCAGCAGCCGGGGACCGGGCTTAGCGCGGGAGCGATACGAGCAGTACTTC. Translating it yields CASSRGPGLARERYEQYF. Full variable domain (missing parts from reference TRBV5-1 and TRBJ2-7): KAGVTQTPRYLIKTRGQQVTLSCSPISGHRSVSWYQQTPGQGLQFLFEYFSETQRNKGNFPGRFSGRQFSNSRSEMNVSTLELGDSALYLCASSRGPGLARERYEQYFGPGTRLTVT.

CDR3 bases: TGCGCCAGCAGCTCCTGGACGGCTTATAATTCACCCCTCCACTTT. Translating gives CASSSWTAYNSPLHF. This chain joins TRBV5-1 and TRBJ1-6; no reliable D call. From germline, CDR1 is SGHRS and CDR2 YFSETQ. The CDR3 runs 15 residues. Trimming took off 3 bases at V and 4 bases at J, with 11 bases between the two ends. Supplemented by reference TRBV5-1 and TRBJ1-6, the full variable domain reads KAGVTQTPRYLIKTRGQQVTLSCSPISGHRSVSWYQQTPGQGLQFLFEYFSETQRNKGNFPGRFSGRQFSNSRSEMNVSTLELGDSALYLCASSSWTAYNSPLHFGNGTRLTVT.

This chain joins TRBV27 and TRBJ2-3; D is ambiguous. Germline V gene sequence: CDR1 MNHEY, CDR2 SMNVEV (reference sequence). The CDR3 length is 11 residues. Trimming removed 7 bases at V and 7 bases at J, with 9 bases between. DNA of the CDR3: TGTGCCAGCACCTCTAGTAATACGCAGTATTTT. It translates to CASTSSNTQYF.

This rearrangement joins TRBV19 to TRBJ2-5, with 12 positions matching TRBD1. CDR1 is LNHDA and CDR2 is SQIVND in the germline V gene (reference sequence). The J segment lost 5 bases and the V segment lost 9 bases, leaving 10 bases of the junction unmatched. This CDR3 comprises 15 residues. For the CDR3, the DNA is TGTGCCAGCTCCACCGGGACAGGGGGCGCTGAGACCCAGTACTTC. Protein product: CASSTGTGGAETQYF.

The V call is TRBV19, the J call TRBJ2-1; 9 bases match TRBD2. The CDR3 extends over 15 amino acids. Germline V gene lookup returns CDR1 LNHDA and CDR2 SQIVND (reference sequence). The trim removed 5 bases at V and 4 bases at J, leaving 6 bases unmatched. Here the CDR3 reads CASSSAGGGYNEQFF. The CDR3, as DNA: TGTGCCAGTAGTTCAGCGGGGGGCGGGTACAATGAGCAGTTCTTC. Complete variable domain (other parts from reference TRBV19 and TRBJ2-1): DGGITQSPKYLFRKEGQNVTLSCEQNLNHDAMYWYRQDPGQGLRLIYYSQIVNDFQKGDIAEGYSVSREKKESFPLTVTSAQKNPTAFYLCASSSAGGGYNEQFFGPGTRLTVL.

As regards this clone: This specimen includes other DNA sequences encoding the same CDR3. The chain joins TRBV7-9 to TRBJ2-1; D possibly corresponds to TRBD2 (6 bases). Trimming removed 3 bases at V and 0 bases at J, with 6 bases between. The CDR3 consists of 14 residues. From germline, CDR1 is SEHNR and CDR2 FQNEAQ (reference sequence). The CDR3 protein is CASSLTSSYNEQFF. The CDR3 bases are TGTGCCAGCAGCTTGACTAGCTCCTACAATGAGCAGTTCTTC. The full variable domain, completed using reference TRBV7-9 and TRBJ2-1, is DTGVSQNPRHKITKRGQNVTFRCDPISEHNRLYWYRQTLGQGPEFLTYFQNEAQLEKSRLLSDRFSAERPKGSFSTLEIQRTEQGDSAMYLCASSLTSSYNEQFFGPGTRLTVL.

V usage is TRBV5-4 and J usage is TRBJ2-7, with D unclear. CDR1 and CDR2 (germline): SGHNT, YYREEE (reference sequence). V was pared by 0 bases and J by 8 bases, with 15 bases between. The CDR3 length is 14 residues. Here the CDR3 DNA reads TGTGCCAGCAGCTTGGAAGGTACCTCCGGGCAGCAGTACTTC. It translates to CASSLEGTSGQQYF.

The chain is built from TRBV11-2 and TRBJ2-1, with 8 bases lining up with TRBD1. The CDR3 extends over 14 amino acids. Germline V gene sequence: CDR1 SGHAT, CDR2 FQNNGV. Unmatched junction bases numbered 2, after V lost 1 base and J lost 6 bases. The CDR3 DNA reads TGTGCCAGCAGCTTAGCCAGGGGGCGCAATGAGCAGTTCTTC. Translation: CASSLARGRNEQFF.

On this clone: Different DNA sequences within this sample yield the same CDR3. The genes are TRBV5-1 and TRBJ1-2; perhaps TRBD1 as D (5 bases). CDR3 length equals 15 residues. V was pared by 4 bases and J by 7 bases, with 20 bases between. Germline V gene sequence: CDR1 SGHRS, CDR2 YFSETQ. The CDR3 region is CASSPRQWGEGGYTF. CDR3 nucleotides: TGCGCCAGCAGCCCGAGACAGTGGGGGGAGGGTGGCTACACCTTC.

This chain joins TRBV28 and TRBJ2-7; perhaps TRBD2 as D (6 bases). The V gene's germline CDR1 is MDHEN and CDR2 SYDVKM. The CDR3 totals 14 residues. Trimming took off 3 bases at V and 0 bases at J, with 9 bases between the two ends. The CDR3 loop reads CASSLAGSSYEQYF. The CDR3, as DNA: TGTGCCAGCAGTTTGGCGGGGAGCTCCTACGAGCAGTACTTC.

The chain uses TRBV11-2 and TRBJ2-2, with 12 nucleotides matching TRBD2. This CDR3 has 17 residues. The ends lost 5 bases at V and 1 base at J; junction bases unmatched: 5. Germline loops: CDR1 SGHAT, CDR2 FQNNGV. CDR3 DNA sequence: TGTGCCAGCAGCATGCCGACTAGCGGGAGGAACACCGGGGAGCTGTTTTTT. Translating it yields CASSMPTSGRNTGELFF.

CDR3 sequence: CASSQGIRISTDTQYF. As DNA, the CDR3 is TGCGCCAGCAGCCAAGGTATCCGGATAAGCACAGATACGCAGTATTTT. The chain combines TRBV4-1 with TRBJ2-3, with D hard to call. V lost 1 base and J 0 bases, leaving 11 bases between the germline ends. The CDR3 contains 16 residues. Germline V lookup: CDR1 MGHRA, CDR2 YSYEKL.

The chain is built from TRBV9 and TRBJ2-1; 13 bases fit TRBD2. Germline V lookup: CDR1 SGDLS, CDR2 YYNGEE. The J segment lost 0 bases and the V segment lost 4 bases, leaving 13 bases of the junction unmatched. The CDR3 length is 20 residues. In DNA, the CDR3 is TGTGCCAGCAGCCCGTGGACTAGCGGGGGCCTTTTTAGCTCCTACAATGAGCAGTTCTTC. Translating gives CASSPWTSGGLFSSYNEQFF.

The V gene is TRBV5-6, the J gene TRBJ1-3, with TRBD1 identical over 7 bases. The CDR3 is 15 residues long. Unmatched junction bases numbered 6, after V lost 4 bases and J lost 2 bases. Per the germline V gene, CDR1 is SGHDT and CDR2 is YYEEEE. In nucleotides, the CDR3 is TGTGCCAGCAGCGAGCAGGGGGGGCCTGGAAACACCATATATTTT. It encodes CASSEQGGPGNTIYF.

J is TRBJ2-5 and V is TRBV5-6; 10 nucleotides align to TRBD2. CDR3 length: 14 residues. V trimming: 2 bases; J trimming: 5 bases; junction bases outside the gene matches: 3. The germline V gene has CDR1 SGHDT and CDR2 YYEEEE. CDR3 amino acids: CASSLAGGPETQYF. CDR3 bases: TGTGCCAGCAGCTTAGCGGGAGGGCCCGAGACCCAGTACTTC.

The chain couples TRBV5-6 to TRBJ1-5, with D tentatively TRBD1 (5 bases). The germline gives CDR1 SGHDT, CDR2 YYEEEE. The V end lost 2 bases, the J end lost 6 bases, and 15 bases lay between the germline ends. The CDR3 spans 15 residues. CDR3 loop: CASSFSRVLGQPQHF. CDR3 DNA: TGTGCCAGCAGCTTTTCCAGGGTCTTGGGTCAGCCCCAGCATTTT.

This clone was seen only a few times. The chain joins TRBV6-5 to TRBJ2-7, with D tentatively TRBD1 (5 bases). V lost 5 bases and J lost 5, with 19 bases in between. The CDR3 is made up of 15 amino acids. Germline assignment: CDR1 MNHEY and CDR2 SVGAGI. CDR3 sequence reads: CASSKGQRIINEQYF. As DNA, the CDR3 is TGTGCCAGCAGTAAAGGACAACGGATAATTAACGAGCAGTACTTC.

This clone was detected a few times. The V gene is TRBV27, the J gene TRBJ1-6; no clear D gene. Germline CDR1 and CDR2: MNHEY and SMNVEV (reference sequence). Trimming pared 7 bases from V and 3 bases from J, leaving 4 bases between. This CDR3 comprises 12 residues. CDR3 amino acids: CASTGYNSPLHF. The CDR3 DNA follows: TGTGCCAGCACCGGCTATAATTCACCCCTCCACTTT.

This clone was observed a single time. The rearrangement uses TRBV7-2 and TRBJ2-5; 16 nucleotides align to TRBD2. Germline V CDR1 and CDR2: SGHTA, FQGNSA. Trimming cost V 4 bases and J 5 bases; bases outside gene matches: 4. CDR3 length equals 16 residues. CDR3 sequence: CASSSGLAGGRETQYF. CDR3 nucleotides: TGTGCCAGCAGCTCGGGACTAGCGGGGGGGCGGGAGACCCAGTACTTC.

A single count supports this clone. The rearrangement links TRBV29-1 to TRBJ2-1; 13 bases fit TRBD2. The germline CDR1 and CDR2 sequences are SQVTM and ANQGSEA. The ends lost 4 bases at V and 11 bases at J; junction bases unmatched: 11. This CDR3 has 15 residues. The CDR3 spells CSVAFELAGGSKQFF. The CDR3 DNA is TGCAGCGTTGCTTTTGAACTAGCGGGGGGGAGTAAGCAGTTCTTC.

The rearrangement uses TRBV6-1 and TRBJ2-7; TRBD2 matches 10 bases. The V gene end was trimmed by 8 bases and the J gene end by 2 bases; junction bases not matched to a gene: 6. The CDR3 spans 14 residues. Germline V gene lookup returns CDR1 MNHNS and CDR2 SASEGT. The chain's CDR3 is CASRLAGATYEQYF. CDR3 sequence (DNA): TGTGCCAGCCGGCTAGCGGGGGCAACCTACGAGCAGTACTTC.

The DNA for the CDR3 is TGTGCCAGCAGAAGTGGGCAGATTGAGTACTTC. It translates to CASRSGQIEYF. The chain carries TRBV6-5 and TRBJ2-7, with D unresolved. V gave up 6 bases and J gave up 11 bases, with 14 bases separating them. This CDR3 region has 11 residues. Germline CDR1 and CDR2: MNHEY and SVGAGI.

J is TRBJ2-7 and V is TRBV2; the match to TRBD2 covers 12 bases. The ends lost 7 bases at V and 3 bases at J; junction bases unmatched: 4. CDR3 size: 14 residues. Per the germline V gene, CDR1 is SNHLY and CDR2 is FYNNEI. Here the CDR3 DNA reads TGTGCCAGCACACGACTAGCGGGGGACTACGAGCAGTACTTC. Encoded protein: CASTRLAGDYEQYF. Filled out from reference TRBV2 and TRBJ2-7, the complete variable domain reads EPEVTQTPSHQVTQMGQEVILRCVPISNHLYFYWYRQILGQKVEFLVSFYNNEISEKSEIFDDQFSVERPDGSNFTLKIRSTKLEDSAMYFCASTRLAGDYEQYFGPGTRLTVT.

The gene calls are TRBV6-1 and TRBJ2-2; TRBD1 or TRBD2 may be the D gene (5 bases each). V lost 7 bases to trimming and J lost 2 bases, with 11 bases between them. The CDR3 loop spans 14 amino acids. Germline assignment: CDR1 MNHNS and CDR2 SASEGT. The CDR3 sequence is CASMWGPNTGELFF. CDR3 bases: TGTGCCAGCATGTGGGGACCTAACACCGGGGAGCTGTTTTTT.

This clone was recorded once. This chain links TRBV5-1 with TRBJ1-4, with a possible D match to TRBD1 (5 bases). From germline, CDR1 is SGHRS and CDR2 YFSETQ. CDR3 length: 16 amino acids. Trimming stripped 2 bases from V and 2 bases from J, with 13 bases between. The DNA of the CDR3 is TGCGCCAGCAGCTTCGGGGGGAGCGGTACTAATGAAAAACTGTTTTTT. Its translation is CASSFGGSGTNEKLFF.

J is TRBJ1-2 and V is TRBV25-1, with a tentative D call TRBD1 (5 bases). The CDR3 contains 13 residues. Trimming left V 5 bases short and J 3 bases short, with 10 bases between. Germline V gene data show CDR1 as MGHDK and CDR2 as SYGVNS. This CDR3 is CASSRDGYYGYTF. CDR3 DNA sequence: TGTGCCAGCAGTCGGGACGGATACTATGGCTACACCTTC.

This chain links TRBV5-1 with TRBJ2-1, with 7 bases lining up with TRBD2. V lost 1 base and J lost 5; bases outside the gene matches: 9. Germline CDR1 SGHRS, CDR2 YFSETQ. CDR3 size: 16 residues. Here the CDR3 DNA reads TGCGCCAGCAGCTTGTTCCCGGCGGGAGCGCACAATGAGCAGTTCTTC. It translates to CASSLFPAGAHNEQFF.